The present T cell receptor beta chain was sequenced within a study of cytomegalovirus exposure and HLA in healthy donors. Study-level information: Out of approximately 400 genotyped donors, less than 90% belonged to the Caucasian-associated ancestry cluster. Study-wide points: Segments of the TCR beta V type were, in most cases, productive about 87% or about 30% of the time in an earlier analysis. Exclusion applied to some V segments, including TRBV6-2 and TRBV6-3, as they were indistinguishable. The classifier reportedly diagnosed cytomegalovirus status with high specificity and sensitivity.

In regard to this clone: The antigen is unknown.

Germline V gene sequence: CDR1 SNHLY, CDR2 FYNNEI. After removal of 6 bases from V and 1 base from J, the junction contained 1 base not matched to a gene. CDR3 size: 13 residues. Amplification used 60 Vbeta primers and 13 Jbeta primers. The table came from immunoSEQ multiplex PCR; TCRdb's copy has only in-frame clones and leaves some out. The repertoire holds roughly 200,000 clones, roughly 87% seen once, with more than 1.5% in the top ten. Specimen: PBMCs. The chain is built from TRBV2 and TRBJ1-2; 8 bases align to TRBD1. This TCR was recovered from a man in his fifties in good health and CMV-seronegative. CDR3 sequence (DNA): TGTGCCAGCAGGGGACAGGTTAACTATGGCTACACCTTC. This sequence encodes CASRGQVNYGYTF.